The 18 T cell receptor beta chains in this list originate from one sample, sequenced in a study of cytomegalovirus exposure and HLA in healthy donors. The PCR contained 60 Vbeta and 13 Jbeta primers. Libraries were prepared by immunoSEQ multiplex PCR; TCRdb keeps only in-frame clonotypes and omits some of them. This table has about 180,000 clones, over 65% appearing once. Sample: PBMCs. All receptors derive from a man in his late teens or twenties in good health and CMV-seronegative.

V and J are TRBV7-9 and TRBJ1-6; 9 bases are a match to TRBD1. The J segment lost 8 bases and the V segment lost 4 bases, leaving 6 bases of the junction unmatched. The CDR3 sequence is 15 residues long. Looked up from germline, CDR1 is SEHNR and CDR2 is FQNEAQ (reference sequence). This chain's CDR3 is CASSSYRGPDSPLHF. For the CDR3, the DNA is TGTGCCAGCAGCTCGTACAGGGGGCCGGATTCACCCCTCCACTTT. The full variable domain, completed using reference TRBV7-9 and TRBJ1-6, is DTGVSQNPRHKITKRGQNVTFRCDPISEHNRLYWYRQTLGQGPEFLTYFQNEAQLEKSRLLSDRFSAERPKGSFSTLEIQRTEQGDSAMYLCASSSYRGPDSPLHFGNGTRLTVT.

This clone was seen a few times. J is TRBJ1-5 and V is TRBV7-9; D gene uncertain. Looked up from germline, CDR1 is SEHNR and CDR2 is FQNEAQ (reference sequence). V lost 3 bases, J lost 4 bases, and 7 bases lay in between. The CDR3 consists of 13 residues. This chain's CDR3 is CASSFRYNQPQHF. The CDR3 bases are TGTGCCAGCAGCTTTCGGTATAATCAGCCCCAGCATTTT.

The chain recombines TRBV9 with TRBJ2-2, with TRBD2 as a possible D gene (6 bases). Trimming took off 1 base at V and 8 bases at J, with 15 bases between the two ends. The germline CDR1 and CDR2 sequences are SGDLS and YYNGEE. The CDR3 runs to 15 residues. For the CDR3, the DNA is TGTGCCAGCAGCGTAACCCCATCCGCGGGGGGGGAGCTGTTTTTT. Translating it yields CASSVTPSAGGELFF.

V is TRBV11-2 and J is TRBJ2-7, with 8 bases lining up with TRBD2. Germline V gives CDR1 SGHAT, CDR2 FQNNGV. J lost 1 base, V lost 0 bases, and 5 bases had no gene match. The CDR3 has 16 residues. CDR3 in amino acids: CASSLDIPSGSYEQYF. The CDR3 DNA reads TGTGCCAGCAGCTTAGATATACCTAGCGGGTCCTACGAGCAGTACTTC.

CDR3 sequence reads: CASSLRSTALRNYGYTF. The CDR3 coding sequence is TGTGCCAGCAGCTTGCGATCGACCGCACTGAGGAACTATGGCTACACCTTC. The J gene is TRBJ1-2, the V gene TRBV7-9; no clear D. CDR1 is SEHNR, CDR2 FQNEAQ, per germline (reference sequence). V lost 3 bases and J 2 bases, leaving 19 bases between the germline ends. This CDR3 is built from 17 residues. The whole variable domain, filled in from reference TRBV7-9 and TRBJ1-2, reads DTGVSQNPRHKITKRGQNVTFRCDPISEHNRLYWYRQTLGQGPEFLTYFQNEAQLEKSRLLSDRFSAERPKGSFSTLEIQRTEQGDSAMYLCASSLRSTALRNYGYTFGSGTRLTVV.

This clone was seen a handful of times. The identical CDR3 is also encoded by other nucleotide sequences in the sample. The genes are TRBV7-2 and TRBJ1-2; 10 bases align to TRBD1. CDR1 SGHTA and CDR2 FQGNSA come from the germline V gene. This CDR3 is 14 amino acids long. The J segment lost 5 bases and the V segment lost 5 bases, leaving 5 bases of the junction unmatched. Here the CDR3 reads CASSPGQGGYGYTF. DNA for the CDR3: TGTGCCAGCAGCCCCGGACAGGGGGGATATGGCTACACCTTC.

This clone was detected only a few times. The chain joins TRBV5-6 to TRBJ2-1; TRBD1 might be the D (5 bases). V lost 4 bases and J 3 bases, leaving 17 bases between the germline ends. The CDR3 consists of 16 residues. Germline lookup yields CDR1 SGHDT and CDR2 YYEEEE. The CDR3 spells CASSPRTGRFYNEQFF. The CDR3 DNA follows: TGTGCCAGCAGCCCCCGTACAGGAAGATTCTACAATGAGCAGTTCTTC.

This clone has just a few counts. The V gene is TRBV18, the J gene TRBJ1-5; D is possibly TRBD1 (5 bases). Germline V lookup: CDR1 KGHSH, CDR2 LQKENI. Trimming pared 4 bases from V and 3 bases from J, leaving 7 bases between. This CDR3 is built from 13 residues. The CDR3 loop reads CASSQGLNQPQHF. The CDR3 DNA follows: TGTGCCAGCTCACAGGGGCTCAATCAGCCCCAGCATTTT.

This clone appeared once. This rearrangement joins TRBV2 to TRBJ1-5; D is perhaps TRBD1 (6 bases). V was pared by 7 bases and J by 3 bases, with 13 bases between. Germline CDR1 SNHLY, CDR2 FYNNEI. The CDR3 loop spans 14 amino acids. CDR3 protein: CASMTDRHNQPQHF. CDR3 DNA: TGTGCCAGCATGACTGACAGGCACAATCAGCCCCAGCATTTT.

The V gene is TRBV2, the J gene TRBJ2-1; D ambiguous. Germline V gives CDR1 SNHLY, CDR2 FYNNEI. V dropped 4 bases and J dropped 7 bases, with 11 bases sitting between them. CDR3 length equals 13 residues. CDR3 coding DNA: TGTGCCAGCAGTGTAACCCACGGGAATGAGCAGTTCTTC. This sequence encodes CASSVTHGNEQFF.

In this sample, this clone turned up once. The chain is built from TRBV29-1 and TRBJ2-6; D may be TRBD1 (5 bases). CDR3 length equals 14 residues. CDR1 SQVTM and CDR2 ANQGSEA come from the germline V gene. Trimming shortened V by 2 bases and J by 8 bases, and 13 bases separated the two germline ends. The CDR3 nucleotides read TGCAGCGTTGAAAGTGGGCAGGGCTCCAACGTCCTGACTTTC. Translating gives CSVESGQGSNVLTF.

The chain couples TRBV7-9 to TRBJ2-7; the match to TRBD1 covers 9 bases. This CDR3 region has 17 residues. V shed 5 bases and J 6 bases; nucleotides not matched to a gene: 17. The germline CDR1 and CDR2 sequences are SEHNR and FQNEAQ (reference sequence). In DNA form, the CDR3 reads TGTGCCAGCAGCCCAATACTTTCCGGGACAGGGCTAAGCGAGCAGTACTTC. Encoded protein: CASSPILSGTGLSEQYF.

This chain joins TRBV4-3 and TRBJ1-1; D perhaps matches TRBD1 (6 bases). This CDR3 has 14 residues. Trimming removed 3 bases from V and 1 base from J, with 9 bases in between. CDR1 LGHNA and CDR2 YSLEER come from the germline V gene. The CDR3 reads CASSQGASNTEAFF. For the CDR3, the DNA is TGCGCCAGCAGCCAGGGGGCCTCGAACACTGAAGCTTTCTTT.

The chain couples TRBV30 to TRBJ1-2; the match to TRBD1 covers 7 bases. CDR3 length: 12 residues. J lost 4 bases, V lost 4 bases, and 3 bases had no gene match. Germline-derived CDR1 and CDR2 are GTSNPN and SVGIG (reference sequence). The CDR3 coding sequence is TGTGCCTGGAACGACAGGGTCTATGGCTACACCTTC. This gives the protein CAWNDRVYGYTF.

This chain links TRBV19 with TRBJ2-7; D gene ambiguous. In germline, CDR1 is LNHDA, CDR2 SQIVND (reference sequence). Trimming took 6 bases from V and 1 from J, leaving 7 bases between them. The CDR3 has 12 amino acids. CDR3 DNA sequence: TGTGCCAGTAGGGGCCCGTCCTACGAGCAGTACTTC. This translates into CASRGPSYEQYF.

CDR3 protein: CSVEGQDTDTQYF. CDR3 coding DNA: TGCAGCGTTGAAGGACAGGACACAGATACGCAGTATTTT. The rearrangement uses TRBV29-1 and TRBJ2-3, with a possible D match to TRBD1 (6 bases). This CDR3 region has 13 residues. V was pared by 1 base and J by 2 bases, with 7 bases between. Germline-derived CDR1 and CDR2 are SQVTM and ANQGSEA.

The chain joins TRBV4-3 to TRBJ1-1; D may be TRBD1 (6 bases). V shed 6 bases and J shed 2 bases, with 13 bases lying between them. The CDR3 runs 14 residues. The germline V gene encodes CDR1 LGHNA and CDR2 YSLEER. The CDR3 DNA follows: TGCGCCAGCAGTTTTGGACAGTCCAACACTGAAGCTTTCTTT. As protein: CASSFGQSNTEAFF.

This clone showed up many times. Here the CDR3 reads CAGSTGVGHNEQFF. CDR3 in DNA: TGCGCTGGGTCGACAGGGGTGGGGCACAATGAGCAGTTCTTC. This chain joins TRBV5-1 and TRBJ2-1, with 8 bases matching TRBD1. Germline CDR1 SGHRS, CDR2 YFSETQ. The CDR3 has 14 residues.